What follows are 26 T cell receptor beta chains derived from one specimen sequenced in a study of blood T cell repertoires in COVID-19. Measured with immunoSEQ multiplex PCR; TCRdb has only the in-frame clones, and not every one. The sample lists tens of thousands of clones; approximately 83% were seen once. Material: peripheral blood. These receptors came from a man aged 40-55 years with acute or convalescent COVID-19.

The rearrangement links TRBV5-1 to TRBJ1-2; possible D gene TRBD1, 5 bases. In germline, CDR1 is SGHRS, CDR2 YFSETQ. The CDR3 spans 16 residues. Trimming cost V 0 bases and J 0 bases, with 12 bases left between them. The CDR3 sequence is CASSLEPGQANYGYTF. The CDR3 nucleotides are TGCGCCAGCAGCTTGGAACCAGGGCAAGCTAACTATGGCTACACCTTC.

J is TRBJ1-2 and V is TRBV6-1; D perhaps matches TRBD1 (6 bases). V dropped 2 bases and J dropped 7 bases, with 11 bases sitting between them. CDR1 and CDR2 from the germline V gene are MNHNS and SASEGT. The CDR3 has 13 amino acids. CDR3 sequence reads: CASSEMDSGGYTF. The CDR3 coding sequence is TGTGCCAGCAGTGAAATGGACAGCGGTGGCTACACCTTC.

This clone was seen a few times. The chain employs TRBV19 and TRBJ2-2; tentative D call: TRBD1 (6 bases). CDR1 is LNHDA, CDR2 SQIVND, per germline (reference sequence). The CDR3 has 13 residues. V lost 5 bases and J lost 8, with 12 bases in between. CDR3 sequence reads: CASSARGRGELFF. The CDR3 region has the DNA TGTGCCAGTAGTGCCAGGGGAAGGGGGGAGCTGTTTTTT.

V is TRBV3-1 (or the pseudogene TRBV3-2) and J is TRBJ1-1, with 10 bases matching TRBD1. Germline V gives CDR1 LGHDT, CDR2 YNNKEL (reference sequence). J lost 9 bases, V lost 6 bases, and 4 bases had no gene match. The CDR3 contains 12 residues. This chain's CDR3 is CASRRDRGKAFF. CDR3 bases: TGTGCCAGCAGACGGGACAGGGGAAAAGCTTTCTTT.

J is TRBJ1-5 and V is TRBV24-1; TRBD1 matches at 7 bases. In germline, CDR1 is KGHDR, CDR2 SFDVKD. Unmatched junction bases numbered 7, after V lost 0 bases and J lost 3 bases. CDR3 length: 17 amino acids. Here the CDR3 DNA reads TGTGCCACCAGTGATTTGCCCGCAGGGGGAATCAATCAGCCCCAGCATTTT. Its translation is CATSDLPAGGINQPQHF.

This rearrangement joins TRBV7-9 to TRBJ1-4; possibly TRBD1 for D (6 bases). V shed 2 bases and J shed 5 bases, with 12 bases lying between them. CDR1 and CDR2 (germline): SEHNR, FQNEAQ (reference sequence). The CDR3 spans 15 residues. CDR3 in DNA: TGTGCCAGCAGCTTAAGTACAGGGAAAAATGAAAAACTGTTTTTT. Its protein product is CASSLSTGKNEKLFF.

The chain links TRBV18 to TRBJ2-5, with TRBD1 as a possible D gene (6 bases). V lost 2 bases, J lost 1 base, and 8 bases lay in between. The length of the CDR3 is 14 residues. Germline values: CDR1 KGHSH, CDR2 LQKENI. The CDR3 bases are TGTGCCAGCTCACCAGACAGGCCCCAAGAGACCCAGTACTTC. As protein: CASSPDRPQETQYF.

This chain connects TRBV27 to TRBJ2-1; 14 nucleotides match TRBD2. The germline CDR1 and CDR2 sequences are MNHEY and SMNVEV (reference sequence). This CDR3 is built from 19 residues. V lost 6 bases, J lost 8 bases, and 18 bases stayed unmatched. This chain's CDR3 is CASRPTTSGRAGRLDEQFF. CDR3 DNA sequence: TGTGCCAGCAGACCTACGACTAGCGGGAGGGCCGGTAGGTTGGATGAGCAGTTCTTC.

This chain connects TRBV24-1 to TRBJ2-1, with 7 bases fitting TRBD1. The germline V gene has CDR1 KGHDR and CDR2 SFDVKD. The V segment lost 4 bases and the J segment 13 bases; nucleotides outside the gene matches: 6. There are 12 residues in the CDR3. CDR3 residues: CATSEGDRVQFF. The CDR3 DNA reads as TGTGCCACCAGTGAGGGCGACAGGGTACAGTTCTTC.

This clone appeared a single time. V usage is TRBV5-1 and J usage is TRBJ2-6, with D tentatively TRBD1 (5 bases). This CDR3 is 15 amino acids long. Germline V CDR1 and CDR2: SGHRS, YFSETQ. The germline V and J ends were trimmed by 2 bases and 1 base, with 7 bases remaining between them. Here the CDR3 reads CASSFRASGANVLTF. CDR3 coding DNA: TGCGCCAGCAGCTTCAGGGCTTCTGGGGCCAACGTCCTGACTTTC.

In this sample, this clone turned up once. CDR3 DNA: TGTGCCAGCAGCTTTACAGGGTACGGTCAGCCCCAGCATTTT. It translates to CASSFTGYGQPQHF. This chain joins TRBV7-2 and TRBJ1-5, with D perhaps TRBD1 (6 bases). The V gene's germline CDR1 is SGHTA and CDR2 FQGNSA. The CDR3 runs to 14 residues. The V end was cut by 3 bases, the J end by 6 bases, with 12 bases between. The variable domain in full, completed from reference TRBV7-2 and TRBJ1-5, reads GAGVSQSPSNKVTEKGKDVELRCDPISGHTALYWYRQSLGQGLEFLIYFQGNSAPDKSGLPSDRFSAERTGGSVSTLTIQRTQQEDSAVYLCASSFTGYGQPQHFGDGTRLSIL.

This chain connects TRBV29-1 to TRBJ2-7; TRBD1 is a possible D gene (5 bases). Germline CDR1 is SQVTM and CDR2 is ANQGSEA. The length of the CDR3 is 12 residues. V lost 1 base and J 6 bases, leaving 10 bases between the germline ends. Written as DNA, the CDR3 is TGCAGCGTTGAAGGACAGCCCGGCGAGCAGTACGTC. It yields the protein CSVEGQPGEQYV.

This sequence joins TRBV30 and TRBJ1-6, with 9 nucleotides matching TRBD1. Germline CDR1 is GTSNPN and CDR2 is SVGIG (reference sequence). This CDR3 has 13 residues. The trim removed 5 bases at V and 7 bases at J, leaving 3 bases unmatched. CDR3 DNA: TGTGCCTGGGGACAGGGGCGGAATTCACCCCTCCACTTT. It translates to CAWGQGRNSPLHF.

The genes are TRBV4-2 and TRBJ1-5, with 7 nucleotides matching TRBD1. V was pared by 6 bases and J by 2 bases, with 7 bases of the junction left unmatched. The CDR3 runs to 15 residues. Germline-derived CDR1 and CDR2 are LGHNA and YNFKEQ. The CDR3 coding sequence is TGTGCCAGCAGAGCAGGACAGGTAGGCAATCAGCCCCAGCATTTT. Residues: CASRAGQVGNQPQHF.

The V gene is TRBV30, the J gene TRBJ2-5, with no clear D. Trimming shortened V by 1 base and J by 7 bases, and 13 bases separated the two germline ends. CDR1 and CDR2 from the germline V gene are GTSNPN and SVGIG (reference sequence). This CDR3 comprises 13 residues. Here the CDR3 DNA reads TGTGCCTGGAGTGAGACTCGCCAGAGGACCCAGTACTTC. This codes for CAWSETRQRTQYF.

The chain uses TRBV19 and TRBJ1-3; TRBD1 agrees at 11 bases. Per germline, CDR1 LNHDA and CDR2 SQIVND (reference sequence). The CDR3 loop spans 17 amino acids. The ends lost 6 bases at V and 2 bases at J; junction bases unmatched: 9. The CDR3 is CASRTVQDRGPGNTIYF. In nucleotides, the CDR3 is TGTGCCAGTAGGACAGTCCAGGACAGGGGGCCTGGAAACACCATATATTTT.

This sequence joins TRBV2 and TRBJ1-5, with 9 bases fitting TRBD1. Germline-derived CDR1 and CDR2 are SNHLY and FYNNEI. Germline trimming cut 10 bases from V and 6 bases from J; bases unmatched to any gene: 7. CDR3 length: 13 residues. The CDR3 sequence: CATSGQGSQPQHF. As DNA, the CDR3 is TGTGCCACGTCGGGACAGGGCAGTCAGCCCCAGCATTTT.

CDR3 sequence reads: CASSQDGAYGYTF. CDR3 nucleotide sequence: TGCGCCAGCAGCCAAGATGGGGCATATGGCTACACCTTC. The J gene is TRBJ1-2, the V gene TRBV4-1; TRBD1 is a possible D gene (5 bases). Trimming cost V 0 bases and J 5 bases, with 7 bases left between them. The CDR3 has 13 amino acids. The V gene's germline CDR1 is MGHRA and CDR2 YSYEKL.

As DNA, the CDR3 is TGTGCCACCAGTGAGACAGGGGTTAAACTGTTTTTT. This sequence encodes CATSETGVKLFF. The gene calls are TRBV24-1 and TRBJ1-4, with 8 bases matching TRBD1. V shed 4 bases, J shed 11 bases, and the junction held 2 bases outside the gene matches. The CDR3 is 12 residues long. Germline CDR1 is KGHDR and CDR2 is SFDVKD.

This sequence joins TRBV5-5 and TRBJ2-4, with D possibly TRBD1 on 6 matching bases. Germline V gene data show CDR1 as SGHKS and CDR2 as YYEKEE (reference sequence). This CDR3 has 14 amino acids. Trimming took 4 bases from V and 9 from J, leaving 17 bases between them. CDR3 nucleotides: TGTGCCAGCAGCGTGACCGGGACATTGGGCATTCAGTACTTC. Translating gives CASSVTGTLGIQYF.

This clone is medium-sized (0.01 to 0.1%) within its sample. The chain is built from TRBV7-9 and TRBJ2-1; 11 bases line up with TRBD2. This CDR3 is built from 15 residues. The V gene end was trimmed by 1 base and the J gene end by 8 bases; junction bases not matched to a gene: 4. Germline-derived CDR1 and CDR2 are SEHNR and FQNEAQ (reference sequence). CDR3 nucleotides: TGTGCCAGCAGCTTAGTACTAGCGGGAGTCGATGAGCAGTTCTTC. It encodes CASSLVLAGVDEQFF.

This sequence joins TRBV7-9 and TRBJ2-7; 12 positions agree with TRBD1. Trimming removed 5 bases from V and 6 bases from J; junction bases left unmatched: 8. The CDR3 extends over 15 amino acids. The V gene's germline CDR1 is SEHNR and CDR2 FQNEAQ (reference sequence). This chain's CDR3 is CASSTPGTGGFEQYF. The CDR3 nucleotides read TGTGCCAGCAGCACCCCCGGGACAGGGGGCTTCGAGCAGTACTTC.

The chain joins TRBV6-6 to TRBJ1-1; D perhaps matches TRBD1 (5 bases). With 7 bases removed from V and 3 bases from J, the gap between germline ends came to 15 bases. Germline lookup yields CDR1 MNHNY and CDR2 SVGAGI (reference sequence). The CDR3 totals 14 residues. CDR3: CASTFDRRDTEAFF. The CDR3 region has the DNA TGTGCCAGCACCTTCGACAGACGAGACACTGAAGCTTTCTTT.

This sequence joins TRBV3-1 (or the pseudogene TRBV3-2) and TRBJ2-4; 9 nucleotides align to TRBD2. Looked up from germline, CDR1 is LGHDT and CDR2 is YNNKEL (reference sequence). CDR3 length equals 20 residues. V shed 1 base and J 0 bases; nucleotides not matched to a gene: 13. The CDR3 region is CASSQVRSGGPQGAKNIQYF. CDR3 sequence (DNA): TGTGCCAGCAGCCAAGTGAGGAGCGGGGGGCCGCAGGGAGCCAAAAACATTCAGTACTTC.

This chain links TRBV30 with TRBJ1-2, with TRBD1 identical over 7 bases. V trimming: 3 bases; J trimming: 7 bases; junction bases outside the gene matches: 5. Per the germline V gene, CDR1 is GTSNPN and CDR2 is SVGIG (reference sequence). This CDR3 is 12 amino acids long. Here the CDR3 reads CAWRRGRGGYTF. CDR3 DNA: TGTGCCTGGAGGAGGGGGCGGGGTGGCTACACCTTC.

The chain uses TRBV5-6 and TRBJ1-2; possible D gene TRBD1, 5 bases. Germline assignment: CDR1 SGHDT and CDR2 YYEEEE. The V end was cut by 0 bases, the J end by 0 bases, with 12 bases between. The CDR3 length is 16 residues. CDR3 DNA sequence: TGTGCCAGCAGCTTGGAAGGGGCCACAGCTAACTATGGCTACACCTTC. Residues: CASSLEGATANYGYTF. Complete variable domain (other parts from reference TRBV5-6 and TRBJ1-2): DAGVTQSPTHLIKTRGQQVTLRCSPKSGHDTVSWYQQALGQGPQFIFQYYEEEERQRGNFPDRFSGHQFPNYSSELNVNALLLGDSALYLCASSLEGATANYGYTFGSGTRLTVV.